What follows are 10 T cell receptor beta chains derived from one specimen sequenced in a study of cytomegalovirus exposure and HLA in healthy donors. PCR amplification relied on 60 Vbeta primers (plus 13 Jbeta primers). Profiled with immunoSEQ multiplex PCR; TCRdb holds only in-frame clones, not every one. The sample gives 110,000 to 150,000 clones, roughly 9.4% of which show up once; approximately 2% is in the top ten. The specimen was PBMCs. These receptors all come from a male donor in good health and CMV-seronegative.

The rearrangement links TRBV2 to TRBJ1-1; 7 bases are shared with TRBD1. Trimming removed 4 bases from V and 4 bases from J; junction bases left unmatched: 6. CDR1 is SNHLY, CDR2 FYNNEI, per germline. The CDR3 length is 14 residues. The CDR3 loop reads CASSGASGGTEAFF. In nucleotides, the CDR3 is TGTGCCAGCAGTGGGGCTTCAGGGGGCACTGAAGCTTTCTTT.

The gene calls are TRBV7-8 and TRBJ1-1; perhaps TRBD1 as D (5 bases). CDR1 is SGHVS, CDR2 FQNEAQ, per germline. The CDR3 has 16 residues. Trimming shortened V by 0 bases and J by 5 bases, and 16 bases separated the two germline ends. In DNA form, the CDR3 reads TGTGCCAGCAGCTTAGCGGTCGGTGGGGGGGGGACTGAAGCTTTCTTT. This encodes CASSLAVGGGGTEAFF. The full variable domain, rest sourced from reference TRBV7-8 and TRBJ1-1, is GAGVSQSPRYKVAKRGQDVALRCDPISGHVSLFWYQQALGQGPEFLTYFQNEAQLDKSGLPSDRFFAERPEGSVSTLKIQRTQQEDSAVYLCASSLAVGGGGTEAFFGQGTRLTVV.

This chain connects TRBV28 to TRBJ2-1; 8 nucleotides align to TRBD2. With V trimmed by 5 bases and J by 9 bases, 9 bases remained unmatched. From germline, CDR1 is MDHEN and CDR2 SYDVKM. The CDR3 is 14 amino acids. CDR3 amino acids: CASSLRLSGIEQFF. The CDR3 DNA follows: TGTGCCAGCAGTCTTCGCCTTAGCGGGATTGAGCAGTTCTTC. The full variable domain, rest sourced from reference TRBV28 and TRBJ2-1, is DVKVTQSSRYLVKRTGEKVFLECVQDMDHENMFWYRQDPGLGLRLIYFSYDVKMKEKGDIPEGYSVSREKKERFSLILESASTNQTSMYLCASSLRLSGIEQFFGPGTRLTVL.

This clone has just a few counts. The V gene is TRBV28, the J gene TRBJ2-7; 7 bases align to TRBD2. The length of the CDR3 is 15 residues. The germline CDR1 and CDR2 sequences are MDHEN and SYDVKM. V was pared by 7 bases and J by 2 bases, with 11 bases of the junction left unmatched. Written as DNA, the CDR3 is TGTGCCAGCACCCCCTTTGGGGAGGGGACCTACGAGCAGTACTTC. It is translated as CASTPFGEGTYEQYF. Variable domain in full (rest from reference TRBV28 and TRBJ2-7): DVKVTQSSRYLVKRTGEKVFLECVQDMDHENMFWYRQDPGLGLRLIYFSYDVKMKEKGDIPEGYSVSREKKERFSLILESASTNQTSMYLCASTPFGEGTYEQYFGPGTRLTVT.

The chain recombines TRBV18 with TRBJ1-2; D is unclear. Germline V gene data show CDR1 as KGHSH and CDR2 as LQKENI. V dropped 6 bases and J dropped 0 bases, with 8 bases sitting between them. This CDR3 comprises 13 residues. CDR3 sequence reads: CASSAAANYGYTF. The CDR3 coding sequence is TGTGCCAGCTCCGCCGCGGCTAACTATGGCTACACCTTC.

V is TRBV10-3 and J is TRBJ2-7, with TRBD2 as a possible D gene (5 bases). CDR1 is ENHRY, CDR2 SYGVKD, per germline. The germline V and J ends were trimmed by 10 bases and 4 bases, with 11 bases remaining between them. The CDR3 is made up of 11 amino acids. CDR3: CATQTGYEQYF. The DNA for the CDR3 is TGTGCCACACAGACGGGATACGAGCAGTACTTC.

The chain recombines TRBV6-1 with TRBJ2-7, with 9 bases identical to TRBD1. J was trimmed by 10 bases and V by 6 bases; bases with no gene match: 7. The germline V gene encodes CDR1 MNHNS and CDR2 SASEGT. The CDR3 is made up of 12 amino acids. The CDR3 coding sequence is TGTGCCAGCAGAACCGGGACAGGGCTCCAGTACTTC. Protein: CASRTGTGLQYF.

The J gene is TRBJ2-2, the V gene TRBV5-4, with 7 bases identical to TRBD2. The J segment lost 0 bases and the V segment lost 4 bases, leaving 3 bases of the junction unmatched. Germline V lookup: CDR1 SGHNT, CDR2 YYREEE (reference sequence). The CDR3 is 15 amino acids. DNA for the CDR3: TGTGCCAGCAGCCCCGGGACTACGAACACCGGGGAGCTGTTTTTT. It specifies CASSPGTTNTGELFF.

The table lists this clone with a few counts. The J gene is TRBJ1-3, the V gene TRBV5-1, with 8 bases lining up with TRBD1. This CDR3 is 16 amino acids long. The V gene's germline CDR1 is SGHRS and CDR2 YFSETQ. V dropped 0 bases and J dropped 4; count of bases not matched to a gene: 6. The CDR3 spells CASSLGQGSFGNTIYF. CDR3 DNA: TGCGCCAGCAGCTTGGGACAGGGGTCGTTCGGAAACACCATATATTTT.

The V and J genes are TRBV9 and TRBJ1-1; unclear D gene. Germline V gene sequence: CDR1 SGDLS, CDR2 YYNGEE. This CDR3 region has 14 residues. Deletions cut 2 bases from V and 0 bases from J, with 8 bases between. CDR3 nucleotides: TGTGCCAGCAGCGTCGGTAAGATGAACACTGAAGCTTTCTTT. It encodes CASSVGKMNTEAFF.